Sequencing of this T cell receptor beta chain was carried out in a study of blood T cell repertoires in COVID-19. Study at large: The study drew acute and convalescent COVID-19 samples from the United States, Italy and Spain.

Study processing details: Amplification of reference gene primers was used by the study to estimate nucleated cell counts. Produced via immunoSEQ multiplex PCR; TCRdb's table is partial and in-frame only. V, J and clone size reflect that table, while D and trimming were determined from the DNA. The data contain around 120,000 clones, roughly 83% of them singletons. The TCR comes from a woman of 80 years or more with acute or convalescent COVID-19. The source material was peripheral blood.

The CDR3, as DNA: TGTGCCAGTAGTATGGGCAGGGGACAGCCCCAGCATTTT. Residues: CASSMGRGQPQHF. The V and J genes are TRBV19 and TRBJ1-5, with a possible D match to TRBD1 (6 bases). CDR3 length equals 13 residues. Germline CDR1 and CDR2: LNHDA and SQIVND (reference sequence). The V end was cut by 3 bases, the J end by 7 bases, with 10 bases between. Together with reference TRBV19 and TRBJ1-5, the CDR3 gives the full variable domain: DGGITQSPKYLFRKEGQNVTLSCEQNLNHDAMYWYRQDPGQGLRLIYYSQIVNDFQKGDIAEGYSVSREKKESFPLTVTSAQKNPTAFYLCASSMGRGQPQHFGDGTRLSIL.